Following are 6 T cell receptor beta chains from one sample sequenced in a study of T cells in Graves' hyperthyroidism and ophthalmopathy. Amplified regions were TCR beta CDR3 sequences from RNA transcripts. TCR CDR3 underwent first-round RT-PCR with the HTBI primer set. Each CDR3 protein is one row after TCRdb ran MiXCR on the multiplex PCR reads. Counted here are around 400,000 distinct CDR3 sequences, about 12% occurring once; the ten biggest clones make up roughly 9.2%. What was sequenced was blood. The receptor set was obtained from a woman under 30 with Graves' hyperthyroidism.

At least ten counts were recorded for this clonotype. The chain combines TRBV2 with TRBJ2-3; no firm D call. Trimming took off 4 bases at V and 6 bases at J, with 14 bases between the two ends. Germline loops: CDR1 SNHLY, CDR2 FYNNEI. The CDR3 is 14 amino acids. CDR3 protein: CASSGRSLVDTQYF. The CDR3 coding sequence is TGTGCCAGCAGTGGAAGGTCACTGGTTGATACGCAGTATTTT.

The chain uses TRBV5-1 and TRBJ2-7; 7 bases are shared with TRBD1. Looked up from germline, CDR1 is SGHRS and CDR2 is YFSETQ. The CDR3 is made up of 14 amino acids. V shed 4 bases, J shed 3 bases, and the junction held 7 bases outside the gene matches. CDR3 in DNA: TGCGCCAGCAGCCGGGACAGCCTTTACTACGAGCAGTACTTC. It encodes CASSRDSLYYEQYF.

The CDR3 protein is CSVTGGSGNTIYF. For the CDR3, the DNA is TGCAGCGTGACGGGGGGCTCTGGAAACACCATATATTTT. The chain is built from TRBV29-1 and TRBJ1-3, with D possibly TRBD1 on 5 matching bases. Germline CDR1 and CDR2: SQVTM and ANQGSEA. The CDR3 runs 13 residues. V was cut by 6 bases and J by 0 bases, with 9 bases left in between.

There are many counts of this clonotype. The rearrangement uses TRBV7-9 and TRBJ1-1; D call uncertain. The CDR3 spans 13 residues. Deletions cut 5 bases from V and 6 bases from J, with 13 bases between. Per the germline V gene, CDR1 is SEHNR and CDR2 is FQNEAQ (reference sequence). The CDR3 loop reads CASSPGGVSEAFF. CDR3 DNA: TGTGCCAGCAGCCCCGGTGGGGTCTCTGAAGCTTTCTTT.

The rearrangement joins TRBV9 to TRBJ2-3; D might be TRBD1 or TRBD2, each matching 5 bases. The CDR3 totals 15 residues. Germline V CDR1 and CDR2: SGDLS, YYNGEE. The V gene lost 0 bases and the J gene lost 0 bases, with 8 bases spanning the gap. CDR3 coding DNA: TGTGCCAGCAGCGTAGGGGGCGGGAGCACAGATACGCAGTATTTT. It codes for CASSVGGGSTDTQYF.

There are many counts of this clonotype. The chain combines TRBV2 with TRBJ2-3, with D perhaps being TRBD1 or TRBD2 (5 bases each). The CDR3 is 15 residues long. Germline V gene lookup returns CDR1 SNHLY and CDR2 FYNNEI. The germline V and J ends were trimmed by 6 bases and 6 bases, with 19 bases remaining between them. CDR3 coding DNA: TGTGCCAGCAGCGAACAAGGGACCGTCAGGGATACGCAGTATTTT. Its translation is CASSEQGTVRDTQYF.